This T cell receptor beta chain came from a study of CD4+ T cells in melanoma. As concerns this clone: Its antigen is unknown.

Study conclusions and caveats: Reportedly, melanoma neoantigen-specific CD4+ T cells showed varied differentiation states. CD8+ T cell, macrophage and B cell function reportedly correlated with neoantigen-specific CD4+ T cells.

Repertoires were generated with immunoSEQ multiplex PCR, while TCRdb's copy carries only in-frame clones and drops some. The table shows 20,000 to 25,000 clones, with around 80% occurring only once. V was cut by 3 bases and J by 5 bases, with 11 bases left in between. CDR3 length equals 14 residues. In germline, CDR1 is SGHRS, CDR2 YFSETQ. The source of this sequence is a human donor with melanoma. Sequencing was done on a sample of cells from a culture (not recorded whether cultured in vitro). The chain couples TRBV5-1 to TRBJ1-4; tentatively, D is TRBD1 (5 bases). The CDR3 spells CASSWAGPNEKLFF. Written as DNA, the CDR3 is TGCGCCAGCAGCTGGGCAGGGCCAAATGAAAAACTGTTTTTT.